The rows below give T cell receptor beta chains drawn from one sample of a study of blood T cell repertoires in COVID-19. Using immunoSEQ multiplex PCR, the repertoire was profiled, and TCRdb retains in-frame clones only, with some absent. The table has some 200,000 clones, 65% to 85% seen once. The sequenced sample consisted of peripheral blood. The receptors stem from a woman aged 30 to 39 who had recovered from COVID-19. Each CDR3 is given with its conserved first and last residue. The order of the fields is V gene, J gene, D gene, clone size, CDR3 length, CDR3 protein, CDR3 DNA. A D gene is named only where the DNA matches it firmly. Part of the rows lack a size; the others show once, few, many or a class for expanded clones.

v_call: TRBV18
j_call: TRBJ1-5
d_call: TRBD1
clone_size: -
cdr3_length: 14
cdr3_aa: CASSPGGYNQPQHF
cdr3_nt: TGTGCCAGCTCCCCAGGGGGCTACAATCAGCCCCAGCATTTT

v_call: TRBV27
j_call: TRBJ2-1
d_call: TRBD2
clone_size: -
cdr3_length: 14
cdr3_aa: CASSSRGRAGEQFF
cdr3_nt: TGTGCCAGCAGTTCTCGGGGGAGGGCCGGTGAGCAGTTCTTC

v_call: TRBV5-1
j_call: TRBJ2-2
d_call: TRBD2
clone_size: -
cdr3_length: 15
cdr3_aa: CASGTRAQIGGELFF
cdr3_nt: TGCGCCAGCGGGACTAGAGCCCAGATCGGCGGGGAGCTGTTTTTT

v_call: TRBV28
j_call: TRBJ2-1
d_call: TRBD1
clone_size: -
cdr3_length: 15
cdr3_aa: CASNPQGAEGNEQFF
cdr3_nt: TGTGCCAGCAACCCACAGGGGGCAGAAGGCAATGAGCAGTTCTTC

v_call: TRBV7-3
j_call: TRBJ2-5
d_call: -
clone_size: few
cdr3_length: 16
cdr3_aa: CASSLMPGGPGETQYF
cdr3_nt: TGTGCCAGCAGCTTAATGCCCGGAGGGCCCGGGGAGACCCAGTACTTC

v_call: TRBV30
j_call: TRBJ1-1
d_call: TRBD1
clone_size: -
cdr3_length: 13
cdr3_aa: CAWAGTGGTEAFF
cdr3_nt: TGTGCCTGGGCCGGGACAGGGGGCACTGAAGCTTTCTTT

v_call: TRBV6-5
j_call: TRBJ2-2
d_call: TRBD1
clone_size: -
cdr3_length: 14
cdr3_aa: CASSPWDRPGELFF
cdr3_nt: TGTGCCAGCAGTCCCTGGGACAGGCCCGGGGAGCTGTTTTTT

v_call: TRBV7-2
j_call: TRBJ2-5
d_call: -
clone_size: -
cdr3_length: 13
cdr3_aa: CASSVDPVETQYF
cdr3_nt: TGTGCCAGCAGCGTAGACCCAGTGGAGACCCAGTACTTC

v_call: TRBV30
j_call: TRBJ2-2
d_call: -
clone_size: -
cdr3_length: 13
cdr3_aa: CAWRDSVTGELFF
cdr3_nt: TGTGCCTGGAGGGACTCGGTCACCGGGGAGCTGTTTTTT

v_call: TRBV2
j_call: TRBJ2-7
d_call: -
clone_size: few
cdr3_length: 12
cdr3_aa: CASSNAGYEQYF
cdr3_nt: TGTGCCAGCAGTAACGCAGGTTACGAGCAGTACTTC

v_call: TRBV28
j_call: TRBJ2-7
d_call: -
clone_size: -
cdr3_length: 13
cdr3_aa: CASRPGTTYEQYF
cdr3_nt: TGTGCCAGCAGACCCGGGACAACCTACGAGCAGTACTTC

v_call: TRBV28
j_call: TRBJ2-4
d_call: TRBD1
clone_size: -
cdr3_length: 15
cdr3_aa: CASSLSQGAGNIQYF
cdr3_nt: TGTGCCAGCAGTCTGAGTCAGGGGGCGGGAAACATTCAGTACTTC

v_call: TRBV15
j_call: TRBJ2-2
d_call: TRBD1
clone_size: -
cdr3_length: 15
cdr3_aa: CATSGTGMNTGELFF
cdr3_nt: TGTGCCACCAGCGGGACAGGGATGAACACCGGGGAGCTGTTTTTT

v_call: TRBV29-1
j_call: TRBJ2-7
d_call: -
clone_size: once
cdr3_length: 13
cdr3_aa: CSVEDRNRPEQYF
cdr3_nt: TGCAGCGTTGAAGACAGAAACCGTCCCGAGCAGTACTTC

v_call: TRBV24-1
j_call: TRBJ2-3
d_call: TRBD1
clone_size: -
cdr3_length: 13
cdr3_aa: CATTGGEGDTQYF
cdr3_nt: TGTGCCACCACAGGGGGCGAAGGGGATACGCAGTATTTT

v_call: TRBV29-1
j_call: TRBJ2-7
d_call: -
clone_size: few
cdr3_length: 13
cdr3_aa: CSVKPTSSYEQYF
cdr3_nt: TGCAGCGTTAAACCTACCTCCTCCTACGAGCAGTACTTC

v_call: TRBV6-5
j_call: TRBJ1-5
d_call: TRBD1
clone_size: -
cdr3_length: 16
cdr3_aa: CASSYWGTGANQPQHF
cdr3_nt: TGTGCCAGCAGTTACTGGGGGACAGGGGCGAATCAGCCCCAGCATTTT

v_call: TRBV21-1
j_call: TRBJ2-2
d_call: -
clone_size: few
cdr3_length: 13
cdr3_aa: CASSETGSGELFF
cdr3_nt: TGTGCCAGCAGCGAGACAGGGTCCGGGGAGCTGTTTTTT

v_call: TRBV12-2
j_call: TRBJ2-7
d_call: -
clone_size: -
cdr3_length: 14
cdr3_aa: CASPRGGESYEQYF
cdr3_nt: TGTGCAAGTCCCCGGGGGGGGGAATCCTACGAGCAGTACTTC

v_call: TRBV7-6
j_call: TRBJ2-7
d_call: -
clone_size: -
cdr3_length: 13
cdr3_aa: CASSLPGAAEQYF
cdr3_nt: TGTGCCAGCAGCTTACCTGGGGCCGCCGAGCAGTACTTC

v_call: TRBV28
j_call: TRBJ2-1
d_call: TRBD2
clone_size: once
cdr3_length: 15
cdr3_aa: CASSLLAGPYNEQFF
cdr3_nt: TGTGCCAGCAGCCTTCTAGCGGGACCTTACAATGAGCAGTTCTTC

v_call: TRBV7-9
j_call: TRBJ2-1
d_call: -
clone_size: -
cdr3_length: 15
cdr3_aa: CASSSGQFRGNEQFF
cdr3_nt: TGTGCCAGCAGCTCGGGACAGTTTCGGGGGAATGAGCAGTTCTTC

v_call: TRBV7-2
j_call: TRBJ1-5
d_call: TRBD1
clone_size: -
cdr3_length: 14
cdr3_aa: CASSPRQGNQPQHF
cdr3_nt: TGTGCCAGCAGCCCTCGACAGGGGAATCAGCCCCAGCATTTT

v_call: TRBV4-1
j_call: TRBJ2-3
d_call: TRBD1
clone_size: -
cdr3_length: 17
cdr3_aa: CASSQLAGTASTDTQYF
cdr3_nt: TGCGCCAGCAGCCAATTAGCTGGGACAGCGAGCACAGATACGCAGTATTTT

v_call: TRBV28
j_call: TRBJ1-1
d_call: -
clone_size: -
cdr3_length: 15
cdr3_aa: CASLKTRRVNTEAFF
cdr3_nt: TGTGCCAGTTTAAAGACCCGCAGGGTCAACACTGAAGCTTTCTTT

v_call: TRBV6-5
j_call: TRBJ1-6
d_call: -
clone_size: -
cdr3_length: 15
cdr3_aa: CASRSFRTENSPLHF
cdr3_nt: TGTGCCAGCAGAAGCTTTCGGACAGAAAATTCACCCCTCCACTTT

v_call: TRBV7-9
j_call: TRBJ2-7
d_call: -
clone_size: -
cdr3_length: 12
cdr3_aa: CASSLAGREQYF
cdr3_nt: TGTGCCAGCAGCTTAGCGGGGCGCGAGCAGTACTTC

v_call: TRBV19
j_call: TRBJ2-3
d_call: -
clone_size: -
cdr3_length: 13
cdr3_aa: CASSIKLTDTQYF
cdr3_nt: TGTGCCAGTAGTATAAAGCTCACAGATACGCAGTATTTT

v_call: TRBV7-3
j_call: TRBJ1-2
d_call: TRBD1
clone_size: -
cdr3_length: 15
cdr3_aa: CASSTPDRGEYGYTF
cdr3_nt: TGTGCCAGCAGCACGCCAGACAGGGGCGAGTATGGCTACACCTTC

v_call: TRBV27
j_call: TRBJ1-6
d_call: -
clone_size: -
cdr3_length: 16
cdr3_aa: CASTLVGAGNNSPLHF
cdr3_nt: TGTGCCAGCACCCTGGTGGGCGCGGGGAATAATTCACCCCTCCACTTT

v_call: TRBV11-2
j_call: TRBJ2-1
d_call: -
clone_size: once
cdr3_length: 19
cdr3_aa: CASSLPPGPTKSSYNEQFF
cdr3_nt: TGTGCCAGCAGCTTACCCCCAGGGCCCACAAAGAGCTCCTACAATGAGCAGTTCTTC

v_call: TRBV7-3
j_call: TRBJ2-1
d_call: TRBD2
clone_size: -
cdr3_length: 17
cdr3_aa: CASSLTKGLAGGNEQFF
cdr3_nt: TGTGCCAGCAGCTTAACTAAGGGACTAGCGGGAGGCAATGAGCAGTTCTTC

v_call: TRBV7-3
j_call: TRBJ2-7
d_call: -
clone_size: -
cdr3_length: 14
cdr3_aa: CASSLTRLPREQYF
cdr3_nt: TGTGCCAGCAGCTTAACGCGACTGCCTCGTGAGCAGTACTTC

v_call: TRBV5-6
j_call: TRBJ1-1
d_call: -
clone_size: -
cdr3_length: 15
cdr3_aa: CASTRPRGTNTEAFF
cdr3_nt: TGTGCCAGCACCCGACCTCGGGGGACGAACACTGAAGCTTTCTTT

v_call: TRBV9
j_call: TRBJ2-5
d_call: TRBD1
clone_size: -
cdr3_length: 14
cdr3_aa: CASSADRVQETQYF
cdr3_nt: TGTGCCAGCAGCGCGGACAGGGTACAAGAGACCCAGTACTTC

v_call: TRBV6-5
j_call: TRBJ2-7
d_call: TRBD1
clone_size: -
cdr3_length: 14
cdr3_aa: CASSYNRGVKEQYF
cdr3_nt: TGTGCCAGCAGTTACAACAGGGGAGTGAAGGAGCAGTACTTC

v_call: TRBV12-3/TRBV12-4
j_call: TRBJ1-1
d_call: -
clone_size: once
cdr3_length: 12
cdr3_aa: CASSKRDTEAFF
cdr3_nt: TGTGCCAGCAGCAAAAGAGACACTGAAGCTTTCTTT

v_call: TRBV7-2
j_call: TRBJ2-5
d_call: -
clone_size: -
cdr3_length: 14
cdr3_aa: CASSERVGPETQYF
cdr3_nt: TGTGCCAGCAGCGAGCGGGTAGGGCCAGAGACCCAGTACTTC

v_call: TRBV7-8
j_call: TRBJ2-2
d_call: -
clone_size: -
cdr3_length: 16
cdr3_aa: CASSLRGPPNTGELFF
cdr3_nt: TGTGCCAGCAGCCTTAGGGGCCCCCCGAACACCGGGGAGCTGTTTTTT

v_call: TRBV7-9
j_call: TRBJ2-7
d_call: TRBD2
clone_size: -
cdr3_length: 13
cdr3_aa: CASWSGGPYEQYF
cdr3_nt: TGTGCCAGCTGGTCGGGAGGGCCCTACGAGCAGTACTTC

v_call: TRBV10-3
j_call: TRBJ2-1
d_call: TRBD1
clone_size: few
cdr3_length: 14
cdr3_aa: CAITPGQGADEQFF
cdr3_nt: TGTGCCATCACTCCGGGACAGGGGGCGGATGAGCAGTTCTTC

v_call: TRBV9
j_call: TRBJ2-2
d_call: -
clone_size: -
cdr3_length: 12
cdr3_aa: CASSEGTGELFF
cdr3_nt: TGTGCCAGCAGCGAGGGGACCGGGGAGCTGTTTTTT

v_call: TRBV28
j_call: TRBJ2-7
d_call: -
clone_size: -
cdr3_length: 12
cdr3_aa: CASNSGAYEQYF
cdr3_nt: TGTGCCAGCAATAGCGGCGCCTACGAGCAGTACTTC

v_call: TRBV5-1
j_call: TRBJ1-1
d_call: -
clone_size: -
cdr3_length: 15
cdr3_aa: CASSPLGGKGTEAFF
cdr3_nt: TGCGCCAGCAGCCCCTTGGGGGGAAAGGGGACTGAAGCTTTCTTT

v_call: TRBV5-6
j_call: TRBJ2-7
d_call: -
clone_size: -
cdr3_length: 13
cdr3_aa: CASSFGSTDEQYF
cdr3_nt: TGTGCCAGCAGCTTCGGTAGTACCGACGAGCAGTACTTC

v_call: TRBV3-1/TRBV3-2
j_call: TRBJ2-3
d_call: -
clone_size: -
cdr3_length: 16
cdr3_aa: CASSRTLSRETDTQYF
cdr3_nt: TGTGCCAGCAGCCGGACTTTATCTCGGGAGACAGATACGCAGTATTTT

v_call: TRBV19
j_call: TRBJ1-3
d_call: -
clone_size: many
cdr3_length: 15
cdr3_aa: CASTLKVGRRNTIYF
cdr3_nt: TGTGCCAGTACTCTCAAGGTGGGCAGGCGAAACACCATATATTTT

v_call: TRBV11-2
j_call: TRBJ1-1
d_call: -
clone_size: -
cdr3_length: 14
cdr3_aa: CASSVDRQNTEAFF
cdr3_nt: TGTGCCAGCAGCGTTGACAGGCAGAACACTGAAGCTTTCTTT

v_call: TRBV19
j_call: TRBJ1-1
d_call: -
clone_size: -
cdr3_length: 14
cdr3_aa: CASRRQAGNTEAFF
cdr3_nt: TGTGCCAGCCGAAGACAGGCAGGGAACACTGAAGCTTTCTTT

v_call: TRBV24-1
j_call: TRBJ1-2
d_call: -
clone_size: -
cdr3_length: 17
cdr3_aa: CATSSTPRRGSNYGYTF
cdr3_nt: TGTGCCACCAGTTCGACCCCCCGAAGAGGGTCTAACTATGGCTACACCTTC

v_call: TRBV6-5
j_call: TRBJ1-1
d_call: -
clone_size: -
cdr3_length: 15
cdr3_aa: CASRWPQGGETEAFF
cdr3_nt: TGTGCCAGCAGGTGGCCCCAAGGAGGAGAAACTGAAGCTTTCTTT

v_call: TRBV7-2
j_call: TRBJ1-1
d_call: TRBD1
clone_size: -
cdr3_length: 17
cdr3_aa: CASSFPTGWDMNTEAFF
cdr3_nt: TGTGCCAGCAGCTTTCCGACAGGGTGGGACATGAACACTGAAGCTTTCTTT

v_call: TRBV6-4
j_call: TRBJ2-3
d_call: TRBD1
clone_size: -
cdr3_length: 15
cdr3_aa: CASSSDRASTDTQYF
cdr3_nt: TGTGCCAGCAGTTCGGACAGGGCTAGCACAGATACGCAGTATTTT